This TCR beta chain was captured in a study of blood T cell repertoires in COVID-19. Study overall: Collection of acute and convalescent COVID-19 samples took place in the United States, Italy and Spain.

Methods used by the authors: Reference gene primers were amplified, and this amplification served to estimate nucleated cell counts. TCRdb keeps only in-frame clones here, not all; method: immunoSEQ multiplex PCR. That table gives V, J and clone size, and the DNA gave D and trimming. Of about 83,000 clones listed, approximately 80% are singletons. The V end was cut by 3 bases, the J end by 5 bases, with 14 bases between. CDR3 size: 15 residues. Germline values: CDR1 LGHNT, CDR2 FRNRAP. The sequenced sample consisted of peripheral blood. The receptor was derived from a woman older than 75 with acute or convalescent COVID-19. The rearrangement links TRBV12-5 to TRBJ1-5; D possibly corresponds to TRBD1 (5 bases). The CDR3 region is CASGFSGALYQPQHF. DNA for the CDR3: TGTGCTAGTGGTTTTTCTGGGGCCCTTTATCAGCCCCAGCATTTT.